This T cell receptor beta chain was identified during a study of cytomegalovirus exposure and HLA in healthy donors. Germline lookup yields CDR1 LGHNA and CDR2 YSLEER. CDR3 size: 15 residues. Trimming took off 4 bases at V and 5 bases at J, with 12 bases between the two ends. Amplification used 60 Vbeta primers and 13 Jbeta primers. Profiled with immunoSEQ multiplex PCR; TCRdb holds only in-frame clones, not every one. The sample contains a few hundred thousand clones, over 80% of which appear only once. This sequence was found in a woman aged 50 to 65 in good health and CMV-seropositive. The sample comprised PBMCs. V is TRBV4-3 and J is TRBJ1-6; tentative D call: TRBD1 (6 bases). In nucleotides, the CDR3 is TGCGCCAGCAGCCCTAACAGGGTGGATAATTCACCCCTCCACTTT. It yields the protein CASSPNRVDNSPLHF.